The present TCR beta chain was sequenced within a study of cytomegalovirus exposure and HLA in healthy donors (dated by TCRdb to 2016 to 2017). About the study as a whole: According to an earlier analysis of 550 to 750 of the donors, 200 million or so T cells yielded 117 million unique TCR beta sequences and about 300 Gb of sequence data. Along with the approximately 700-subject first cohort, a separate validation cohort of around 120 different subjects was used. In a later analysis, previously published TCR beta repertoires from roughly 710 donors were re-analyzed and high-resolution HLA genotyping was added so that TCR occurrence patterns could be studied. The study aimed to test whether signatures of past pathogen exposure could be identified by cataloging public T cell receptors. In the later analysis, no new phenotypic data were used to find candidate immune exposures; instead, reliance was placed on TCR beta sequences and their occurrence across donors. Both class I and class II loci were covered by HLA typing, at four-digit resolution. Four or five DR-DQ haplotypes were handled as single units for association and clustering because linkage in the cohort was strong. The genetic ancestry cluster associated with self-reported Caucasian donors included approximately 85% of the 398 genotyped donors. An earlier analysis of 500 to 650 of the donors applied high-throughput TCR beta sequencing to assess whether each TCR beta V gene segment acted as functional or pseudogenic. Donor age, sex, ethnicity and CMV serostatus were compiled together with the repertoire data. Among under 450 genotyped donors of the cohort, an average of roughly 240,000 unique TCR beta nucleotide sequences were sequenced per donor, around 20% of them non-productive. A later genetic analysis used genome-wide SNP genotypes for about 55% of the 666 donors, treating that subset as a discovery cohort. An early release covering over 500 HLA-typed donors comprised about 290 gigabases of sequencing data and around 85 million unique TCR sequences. Typing coverage differed by locus: A, B, C, DRB1 and DQB1 were typed in about 629-630 donors, DQA1 in 500 to 550, DPA1 in some 600, and DPB1 in 400 to 490. All discovery cohort repertoires had been generated on a single sequencing platform. High-throughput TCR immunosequencing, statistical association of individual TCRs with disease status, and machine learning were combined to predict cytomegalovirus infection status. The T cell repertoires of 550 to 850 subjects were profiled by immunosequencing and related to cytomegalovirus serostatus.

The paper's findings and limits, for the study overall: The presence/absence analyses assumed that sequencing depth was roughly uniform across donors, and that assumption may not be true. Assigning TCR associations to individual alleles was difficult when HLA alleles, especially DR and DQ, strongly co-occurred. V-gene and J-gene trimming of TCR beta chains was associated with a missense DCLRE1C variant in a later genetic analysis, and the association was replicated in an independent cohort. In a later analysis, around 17,000 TCR beta sequences were associated with specific HLA alleles at a false discovery rate of 0.05. In the study, approximately 150 TCR beta chains were listed as associated with cytomegalovirus. CMV serostatus was the only immune exposure information available for the cohort. Most TCR sequences were observed very rarely across donors, whereas some public TCRs were present in many individuals. A further reported finding was that TCR beta sequences accurately predicted the HLA-A and HLA-B alleles for most subjects in the first cohort. In a later analysis, most CMV-associated TCR beta chains were found to appear HLA-restricted, with HLA associations seemingly driven largely by CMV exposure. Linkage disequilibrium might explain the correlated functional status among segregating V segments, but an unknown experimental factor could not be excluded. In an earlier analysis of several hundred of the donors, most TCR beta V segments were observed in productive rearrangements about 90% or about 30% of the time, broadly matching IMGT annotations. Because counts were too low, seventeen rarely observed V segments, including chromosome 9 orphons, were left out of the earlier analysis of 587 of the donors. The cohort was sequenced for TCR beta chains only, and without alpha or paired-chain data the features that could be detected were limited. In both the original and validation cohorts, the classifier was reported to diagnose cytomegalovirus status with high specificity and sensitivity. Some IMGT-functional V segments, including TRBV6-2 and TRBV6-3, could not be distinguished by the 87-base-pair reads and were therefore excluded. It was suggested by the authors that the approach could potentially be generalized to other disease states and immunological phenotypes. The sequencing pipeline was judged likely to have produced a cluster of highly shared sequence variants as a technical artifact. In vitro tests confirmed that three of the cytomegalovirus-associated TCR beta chains recognize cytomegalovirus antigens. According to a later analysis, parvovirus B19, influenza, CMV and Epstein-Barr virus appeared linked to several top co-occurrence clusters. In a later analysis, HLA-associated TCR beta chains showed more clonal expansion and lower generation probabilities than non-associated chains that were equally common. In a later genetic analysis, fewer N-insertions in productive TCRs were reported among donors in an Asian-associated ancestry cluster than the roughly 700-donor mean. Because HLA typing was unavailable for some donors at each locus, only the typed subset was used in association tests. According to a later analysis, TCR association rates differed among HLA loci, with DRB1 alleles showing the most associated TCRs and HLA-C alleles showing the fewest.

V was cut back by 0 bases and J by 1 base, leaving a gap of 12 bases between them. From the cysteine through the phenylalanine, the CDR3 covers 16 amino acids. Only the CDR3 portion is preserved as DNA: 48 bases, with reading frame beginning at the first base. Taken from the germline V gene, the CDR1 and CDR2 loops are LGHNA and YNFKEQ. With regard to this clone: Its antigen remains unidentified. It has no much larger one-base neighbor in the sample; base qualities were not kept.

The cohort was made up of 666 healthy bone marrow donors. At the time of sampling, every cohort member was nominally healthy, though immune exposures that went unrecorded were likely present. CMV serostatus was recorded as positive for 289 and negative for about 55% of the roughly 670 cohort members, whereas no CMV serostatus was recorded for the donor in question. A peripheral blood sample was collected from each donor, and TCR beta sequencing was performed on peripheral blood mononuclear cells. The Qiagen DNeasy Blood Extraction Kit was used to extract genomic DNA from the blood cell samples. Libraries were made using the immunoSEQ multiplex PCR assay. A mixture of 60 forward primers for TCR Vbeta segments and 13 reverse primers for TCR Jbeta segments was used in the multiplex PCR. The CDR3 region of rearranged TCR beta genes was amplified from genomic DNA by a multiplex PCR assay. The amplified TCR beta libraries were sequenced on the Illumina HiSeq System as 87-base-pair reads. The original methods were these. A later analysis tallied around 82 million unique TCR beta chains across the 550 to 850 repertoires, and some 12 million of those chains were shared by two or more donors. To remove PCR and sequencing errors, raw reads were error-corrected and collapsed into unique sequences using a nearest-neighbor algorithm that merged closely related sequences. CDR3 sequences were aligned to IMGT reference sequences to assign V, D and J gene segments. For a sequence to be retained, a match of at least six nucleotides was required to both a V gene segment and a J gene segment. A rearrangement counted as productive if the CDR3 had no stop codons and remained in frame with V and J, and every other rearrangement counted as non-productive. CDR3 was defined according to IMGT convention as the region running from the second conserved V-encoded cysteine to the conserved J-encoded phenylalanine. The earlier analysis of about 500 of the donors excluded sequences that lacked an unambiguous match to a single V gene segment. In an earlier analysis of 450 to 750 of the donors, a V segment was called functional when productive rearrangements were above 56.7%, and segregating when the standard deviation between donors exceeded 5%. A statistical classification framework was built for diagnosing cytomegalovirus status from the catalog of TCR beta chain sequences. In a later analysis, TCR nucleotide sequences were compared against IMGT/GENE-DB human TR gene sequences so that V and J genes could be assigned. The TCRdist pipeline was used in a later analysis to assign CDR3 sequences and most-parsimonious VDJ recombination scenarios. A later analysis defined each TCR beta chain by its CDR3 amino acid sequence plus V-gene family, and excluded reads lacking a unique V-gene family. To address suspected cross-contamination and a sequencing artifact, a later analysis removed 592 highly shared, low-generation-probability nucleotide sequences. In a later analysis, a clonal expansion index was calculated for each public chain from normalized within-repertoire ranks of inferred template counts. In a later analysis, generation probabilities were computed using a VDJ recombination model fitted to out-of-frame rearrangements, and the results were checked against IGoR. Hypergeometric tests were used in a later analysis to score TCR-TCR, TCR-HLA and TCR-CMV co-occurrence, with a repertoire-size bias correction applied to the TCR pairs. In a later analysis, false discovery rates were estimated by permuting HLA or CMV assignments 20 times. In a later analysis, co-occurring TCRs were grouped with DBSCAN, and TCRdist sequence similarity was added when clustering was performed within HLA-allele-positive subsets. For co-occurrence clustering, repertoires with fewer than 30,000 or more than 120,000 public chains were excluded, along with four to six repertoires with anomalous nucleotide sharing. TCRdb stores this immuneACCESS table with in-frame sequences only. Part of the clones is absent; in the studies checked, under half of the shortfall reflects unresolved V genes, and no reason is known for the rest. The V and J calls and the clone size are those of that table, but D and trimming were determined from the DNA. This sample has roughly 110,000 clones in its table, and just under 75% of those were observed once. In total, the top ten clones hold just over 2% of the sample.

The receptor's source is a human donor in good health. Sequenced input: PBMCs. The rearrangement joined TRBV4-2 to TRBJ1-1; perhaps TRBD1 is the D gene, with 5 bases matching. The CDR3 sequence is CASSQETVNRNTEAFF. The nucleotide sequence reads TGTGCCAGCAGCCAAGAGACAGTCAACAGGAACACTGAAGCTTTCTTT.